This TCR beta chain was sequenced during a study of blood T cell repertoires in COVID-19. The overall study: Sites in the United States, Italy and Spain provided acute and convalescent COVID-19 samples.

Cohort placement rested on clinical history that participants reported themselves. Sequenced by immunoSEQ multiplex PCR; TCRdb stores in-frame clones only, minus some. The sample includes fewer than 500,000 clones, 87% of them seen just once. The ends were cut back, 7 bases at V and 0 bases at J, with 13 bases in the middle. CDR3 length: 14 residues. Germline CDR1 is SGDLS and CDR2 is YYNGEE. V usage is TRBV9 and J usage is TRBJ1-2; weak D call: TRBD1 (5 bases). This receptor was taken from a woman aged 18-29 years who had recovered from COVID-19. The sequencing sample was made of PBMCs or T cells enriched from blood (not recorded which). The DNA for the CDR3 is TGTGCCAGCTGGAGTGGGACTGCTAACTATGGCTACACCTTC. Protein: CASWSGTANYGYTF.